This record covers a single T cell receptor (beta chain). CD45RO-negative, CCR7-positively selected cells formed the naive CD8 fraction, excluding terminally differentiated effector memory CD45RA+ cells. Germline V gene data show CDR1 as SGHDT and CDR2 as YYEEEE. Trimming stripped 0 bases from V and 0 bases from J, with 7 bases between. The CDR3 has 15 residues. This specimen comes from a study of shared clonotypes between healthy human individuals. The protocol was immunoSEQ multiplex PCR, while the TCRdb copy is restricted to in-frame clones and leaves out a portion. The sample consists of about 2 million clones, about 95% of them appearing once.

V and J are TRBV5-6 and TRBJ1-5, with D unclear. The sequence came from a man between 18 and 35 years old in good health. The sample taken for sequencing was naive CD8+ T cells sorted from blood. CDR3 region: CASSLADHSNQPQHF. The CDR3 DNA reads as TGTGCCAGCAGCTTGGCCGATCATAGCAATCAGCCCCAGCATTTT.